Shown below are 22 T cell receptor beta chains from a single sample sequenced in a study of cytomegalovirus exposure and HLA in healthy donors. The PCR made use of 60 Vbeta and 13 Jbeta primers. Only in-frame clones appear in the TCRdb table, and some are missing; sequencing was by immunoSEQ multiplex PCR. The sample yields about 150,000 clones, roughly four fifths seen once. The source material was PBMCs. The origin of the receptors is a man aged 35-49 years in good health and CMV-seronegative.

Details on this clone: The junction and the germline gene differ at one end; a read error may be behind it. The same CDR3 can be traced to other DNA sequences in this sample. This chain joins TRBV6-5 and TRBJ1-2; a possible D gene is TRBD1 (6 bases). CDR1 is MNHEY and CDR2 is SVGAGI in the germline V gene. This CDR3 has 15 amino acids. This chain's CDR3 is CASSYSGVPIDGYTF. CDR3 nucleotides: TGTGCCAGCAGCTACTCAGGGGTCCCTATCGATGGCTACACCTTC.

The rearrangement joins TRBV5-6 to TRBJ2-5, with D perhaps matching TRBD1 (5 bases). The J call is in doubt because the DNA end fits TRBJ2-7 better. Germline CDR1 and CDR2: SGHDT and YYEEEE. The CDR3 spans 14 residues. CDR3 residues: CASSLRQGRGEQYF. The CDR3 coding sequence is TGTGCCAGCAGCTTGAGGCAGGGAAGGGGCGAGCAGTACTTC.

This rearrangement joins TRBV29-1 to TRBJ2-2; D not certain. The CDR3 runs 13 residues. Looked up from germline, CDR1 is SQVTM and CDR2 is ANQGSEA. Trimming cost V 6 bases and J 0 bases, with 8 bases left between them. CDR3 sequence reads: CSVELTNTGELFF. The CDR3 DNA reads TGCAGCGTCGAACTAACGAACACCGGGGAGCTGTTTTTT.

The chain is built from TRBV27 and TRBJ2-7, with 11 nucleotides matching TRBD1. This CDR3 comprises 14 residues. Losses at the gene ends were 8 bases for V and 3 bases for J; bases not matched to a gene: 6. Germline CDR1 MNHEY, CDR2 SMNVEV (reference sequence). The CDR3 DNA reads TGTGCCAGCGCTGATGGGACAGGGGGCTACGAGCAGTACTTC. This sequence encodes CASADGTGGYEQYF.

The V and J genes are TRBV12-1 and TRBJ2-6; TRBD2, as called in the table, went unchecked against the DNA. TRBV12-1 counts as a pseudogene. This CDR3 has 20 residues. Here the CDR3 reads CASSPSSREVRSFGANVLTF. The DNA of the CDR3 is TGTGCCAGCAGCCCCTCTTCGCGGGAGGTCCGGTCTTTTGGGGCCAACGTCCTGACTTTC.

CDR3 protein: CASSFGAGRGPEQYF. The CDR3 DNA follows: TGTGCCAGCAGCTTCGGCGCGGGCAGGGGGCCCGAGCAGTACTTC. The rearrangement uses TRBV13 and TRBJ2-7; 8 nucleotides align to TRBD1. Trimming cost V 3 bases and J 6 bases; bases outside gene matches: 10. This CDR3 is 15 amino acids long. CDR1 is PRHDT, CDR2 FYEKMQ, per germline (reference sequence).

CDR3 loop: CASSPDRESYEQYF. DNA of the CDR3: TGTGCCAGCAGCCCGGACAGGGAGTCATACGAGCAGTACTTC. The J gene is TRBJ2-7, the V gene TRBV11-3; 8 bases align to TRBD1. Germline lookup yields CDR1 SGHNT and CDR2 YENEEA. J gave up 4 bases and V 5 bases, and 7 bases lay outside the gene matches. This CDR3 has 14 residues.

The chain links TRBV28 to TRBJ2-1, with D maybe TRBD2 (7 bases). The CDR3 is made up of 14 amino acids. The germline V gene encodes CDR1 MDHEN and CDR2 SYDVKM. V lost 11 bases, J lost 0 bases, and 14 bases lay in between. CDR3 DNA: TGTGCCGTTAGGGGGGGATACTCCTACAATGAGCAGTTCTTC. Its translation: CAVRGGYSYNEQFF.

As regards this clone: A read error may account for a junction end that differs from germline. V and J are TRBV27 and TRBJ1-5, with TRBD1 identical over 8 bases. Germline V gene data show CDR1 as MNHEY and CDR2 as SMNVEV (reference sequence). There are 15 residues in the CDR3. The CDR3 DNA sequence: TGTGCCAGCTCGGCAGGGGGCTATAGCAATCGGCCCCAGCATTTT. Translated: CASSAGGYSNRPQHF.

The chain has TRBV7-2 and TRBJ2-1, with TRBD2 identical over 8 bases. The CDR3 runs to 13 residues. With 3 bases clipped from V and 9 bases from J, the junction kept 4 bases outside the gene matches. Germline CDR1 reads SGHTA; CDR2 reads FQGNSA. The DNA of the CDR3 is TGTGCCAGCAGCTTGCGGGAGGCGGGTGAGCAGTTCTTC. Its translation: CASSLREAGEQFF.

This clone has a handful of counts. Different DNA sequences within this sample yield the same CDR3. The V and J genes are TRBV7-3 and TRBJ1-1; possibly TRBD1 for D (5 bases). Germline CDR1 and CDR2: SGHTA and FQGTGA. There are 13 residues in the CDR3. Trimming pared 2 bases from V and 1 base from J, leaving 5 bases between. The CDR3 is CASSLQGNTEAFF. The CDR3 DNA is TGTGCCAGCAGCTTACAGGGGAACACTGAAGCTTTCTTT. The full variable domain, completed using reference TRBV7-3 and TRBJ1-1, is GAGVSQTPSNKVTEKGKYVELRCDPISGHTALYWYRQSLGQGPEFLIYFQGTGAADDSGLPNDRFFAVRPEGSVSTLKIQRTERGDSAVYLCASSLQGNTEAFFGQGTRLTVV.

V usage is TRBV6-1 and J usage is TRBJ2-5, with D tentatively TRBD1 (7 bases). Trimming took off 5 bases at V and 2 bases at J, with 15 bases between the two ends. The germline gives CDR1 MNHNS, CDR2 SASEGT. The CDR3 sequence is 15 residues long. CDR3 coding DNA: TGTGCCAGCAGTTCAATGACAGGGACTCAAGAGACCCAGTACTTC. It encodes CASSSMTGTQETQYF.

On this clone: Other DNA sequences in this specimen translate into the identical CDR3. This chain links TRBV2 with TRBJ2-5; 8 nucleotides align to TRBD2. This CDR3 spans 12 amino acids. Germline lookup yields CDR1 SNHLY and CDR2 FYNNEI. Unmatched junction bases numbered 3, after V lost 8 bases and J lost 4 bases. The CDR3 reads CASRLALETQYF. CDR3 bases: TGTGCCAGCCGACTAGCGTTAGAGACCCAGTACTTC.

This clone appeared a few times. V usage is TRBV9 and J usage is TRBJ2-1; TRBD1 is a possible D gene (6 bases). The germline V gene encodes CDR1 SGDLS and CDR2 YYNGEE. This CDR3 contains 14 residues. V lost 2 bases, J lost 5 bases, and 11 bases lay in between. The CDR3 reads CASSVGRGNNEQFF. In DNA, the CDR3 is TGTGCCAGCAGCGTGGGTAGGGGGAACAATGAGCAGTTCTTC.

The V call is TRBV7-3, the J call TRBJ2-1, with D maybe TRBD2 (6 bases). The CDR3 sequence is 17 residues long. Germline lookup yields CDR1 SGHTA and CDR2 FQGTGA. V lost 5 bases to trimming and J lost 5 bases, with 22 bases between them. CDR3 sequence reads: CASSVGVAADAHNEQFF. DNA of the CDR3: TGTGCCAGCAGCGTAGGTGTAGCGGCGGACGCCCACAATGAGCAGTTCTTC.

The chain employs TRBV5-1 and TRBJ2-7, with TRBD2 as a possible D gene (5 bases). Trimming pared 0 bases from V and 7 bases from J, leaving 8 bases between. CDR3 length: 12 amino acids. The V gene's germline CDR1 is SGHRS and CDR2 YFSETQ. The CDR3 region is CASSLGPGEQYF. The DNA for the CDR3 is TGCGCCAGCAGCTTGGGCCCGGGGGAGCAGTACTTC.

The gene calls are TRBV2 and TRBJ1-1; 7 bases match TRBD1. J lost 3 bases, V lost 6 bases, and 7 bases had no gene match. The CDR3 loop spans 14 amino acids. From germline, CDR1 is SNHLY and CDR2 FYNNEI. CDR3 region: CASSNRGRDTEAFF. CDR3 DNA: TGTGCCAGCAGCAACAGGGGAAGGGACACTGAAGCTTTCTTT.

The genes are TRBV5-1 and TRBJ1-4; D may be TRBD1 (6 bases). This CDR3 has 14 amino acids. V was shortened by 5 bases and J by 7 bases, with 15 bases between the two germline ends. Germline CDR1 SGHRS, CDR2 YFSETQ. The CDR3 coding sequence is TGCGCCAGCAGTTACGGGCTAGGGGGTGAAAAACTGTTTTTT. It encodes CASSYGLGGEKLFF.

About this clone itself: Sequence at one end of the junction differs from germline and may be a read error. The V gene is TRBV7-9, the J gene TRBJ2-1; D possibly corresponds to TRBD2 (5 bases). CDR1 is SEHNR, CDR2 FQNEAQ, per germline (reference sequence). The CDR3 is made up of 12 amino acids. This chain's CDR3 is CSSSLANRKQFF. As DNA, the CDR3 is TGTTCCAGCAGCTTAGCGAACAGAAAGCAGTTCTTC.

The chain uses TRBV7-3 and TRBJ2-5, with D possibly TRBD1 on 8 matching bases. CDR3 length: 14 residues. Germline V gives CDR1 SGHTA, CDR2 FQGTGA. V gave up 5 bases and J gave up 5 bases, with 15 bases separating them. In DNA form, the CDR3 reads TGTGCCAGCAGCGTCACAGGGGGGGACGAGACCCAGTACTTC. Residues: CASSVTGGDETQYF.

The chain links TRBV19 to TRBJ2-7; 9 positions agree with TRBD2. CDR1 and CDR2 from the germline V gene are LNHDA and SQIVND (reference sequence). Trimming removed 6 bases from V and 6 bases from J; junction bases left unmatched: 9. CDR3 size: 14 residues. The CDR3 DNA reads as TGTGCCAGTAGACCCGGGACTAGCCGTCGCGAGCAGTACTTC. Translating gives CASRPGTSRREQYF.

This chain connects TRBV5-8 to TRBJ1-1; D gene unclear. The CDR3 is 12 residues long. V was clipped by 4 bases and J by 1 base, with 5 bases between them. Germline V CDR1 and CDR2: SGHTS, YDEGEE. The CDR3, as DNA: TGTGCCAGCAGCCTGAGGAACACTGAAGCTTTCTTT. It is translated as CASSLRNTEAFF.